This passage covers 28 T cell receptor beta chains from one sample sequenced in a study of tissue T cells after allogeneic stem cell transplantation. Clones were read by immunoSEQ multiplex PCR, and TCRdb kept only the in-frame ones, dropping some. In the table there are fewer than 4,500 clones, 74% of which are singletons. This material consisted of left colon tissue, taken at autopsy. The receptor set was obtained from a woman between 18 and 50 years old with breast cancer.

The chain combines TRBV7-9 with TRBJ1-4; a possible D gene is TRBD1 (5 bases). Looked up from germline, CDR1 is SEHNR and CDR2 is FQNEAQ (reference sequence). CDR3 length: 15 residues. V lost 3 bases and J 8 bases, leaving 16 bases between the germline ends. The CDR3 loop reads CASSLTGTGTEKLFF. CDR3 bases: TGTGCCAGCAGCTTGACCGGGACTGGAACGGAAAAACTGTTTTTT.

The V and J genes are TRBV18 and TRBJ1-4; D remains ambiguous. Germline CDR1 is KGHSH and CDR2 is LQKENI. The CDR3 loop spans 11 amino acids. The V end was cut by 5 bases, the J end by 5 bases, with 3 bases between. Written as DNA, the CDR3 is TGTGCCAGCTCAGTGAATGAAAAACTGTTTTTT. Encoded protein: CASSVNEKLFF.

V and J are TRBV24-1 and TRBJ1-2; D is unresolved. Germline V gene data show CDR1 as KGHDR and CDR2 as SFDVKD. This CDR3 has 12 residues. Trimming removed 9 bases from V and 3 bases from J, with 10 bases in between. CDR3 DNA: TGTGCCACCTCCGACATTTACTATGGCTACACCTTC. Protein: CATSDIYYGYTF.

The V call is TRBV28, the J call TRBJ2-5; tentative D call: TRBD2 (6 bases). The germline V and J ends were trimmed by 5 bases and 5 bases, with 21 bases remaining between them. Germline V gives CDR1 MDHEN, CDR2 SYDVKM. The CDR3 extends over 16 amino acids. The CDR3 bases are TGTGCCAGCAGTACCATCGGAGGGCTGGCCTGGGAGACCCAGTACTTC. Translation: CASSTIGGLAWETQYF.

Written as DNA, the CDR3 is TGTGCCAGTAGTAACCACCTTGGAGGGGATGGCTACACCTTC. Protein: CASSNHLGGDGYTF. The chain couples TRBV19 to TRBJ1-2, with a weak D call TRBD1 (5 bases). V lost 4 bases to trimming and J lost 6 bases, with 15 bases between them. CDR1 LNHDA and CDR2 SQIVND come from the germline V gene (reference sequence). The CDR3 loop spans 14 amino acids.

This sequence joins TRBV7-2 and TRBJ1-2; D is uncertain. The germline V gene encodes CDR1 SGHTA and CDR2 FQGNSA. V gave up 0 bases and J gave up 2 bases, with 16 bases separating them. This CDR3 is built from 17 residues. CDR3 sequence (DNA): TGTGCCAGCAGCTTAGCGGCAGGATCGGGCTTAAACTATGGCTACACCTTC. Translating gives CASSLAAGSGLNYGYTF.

This sequence joins TRBV19 and TRBJ1-5, with unresolved D. The CDR3 spans 15 residues. Trimming cost V 3 bases and J 4 bases, with 13 bases left between them. The V gene's germline CDR1 is LNHDA and CDR2 SQIVND (reference sequence). CDR3 amino acids: CASSIFGQQNQPQHF. For the CDR3, the DNA is TGTGCCAGTAGTATTTTCGGTCAGCAGAATCAGCCCCAGCATTTT.

J is TRBJ2-3 and V is TRBV18, with 7 bases fitting TRBD1. Unmatched junction bases numbered 3, after V lost 3 bases and J lost 0 bases. Germline lookup yields CDR1 KGHSH and CDR2 LQKENI. The CDR3 spans 15 residues. CDR3 bases: TGTGCCAGCTCACCCCAACAGGGGAGCACAGATACGCAGTATTTT. Protein product: CASSPQQGSTDTQYF. The whole variable domain, remainder taken from reference TRBV18 and TRBJ2-3, is NAGVMQNPRHLVRRRGQEARLRCSPMKGHSHVYWYRQLPEEGLKFMVYLQKENIIDESGMPKERFSAEFPKEGPSILRIQQVVRGDSAAYFCASSPQQGSTDTQYFGPGTRLTVL.

The CDR3 DNA reads as TGTGCCAGCAGCCCCCAGTGGGGGCTAGGCACCGGGGAGCTGTTTTTT. Protein product: CASSPQWGLGTGELFF. This chain connects TRBV9 to TRBJ2-2, with D possibly matching TRBD1 (6 bases). This CDR3 region has 16 residues. Trimming shortened V by 4 bases and J by 4 bases, and 17 bases separated the two germline ends. Germline lookup yields CDR1 SGDLS and CDR2 YYNGEE.

The chain couples TRBV21-1 to TRBJ2-2; TRBD2 is the table's D call and was not checked against the DNA. TRBV21-1 is described as a pseudogene. CDR3 length: 17 amino acids. CDR3 DNA sequence: TGTGCCAGCAGCAAAGAGAGGGCTAGCGGGAGGACCGGGGAGCTGTTTTTT. This translates into CASSKERASGRTGELFF.

This clone has more than one count but fewer than ten. The CDR3 nucleotides are TGCGCCAGCAGCACCAGGGGCGCGCACTATGGCTACACCTTC. Translation gives CASSTRGAHYGYTF. J is TRBJ1-2 and V is TRBV4-3; weak D call: TRBD1 (6 bases). The CDR3 is 14 amino acids. V lost 5 bases and J 3 bases, leaving 13 bases between the germline ends. Germline lookup yields CDR1 LGHNA and CDR2 YSLEER.

The genes are TRBV5-1 and TRBJ1-1, with 10 bases identical to TRBD1. In germline, CDR1 is SGHRS, CDR2 YFSETQ. This CDR3 contains 13 residues. Unmatched junction bases numbered 4, after V lost 4 bases and J lost 7 bases. The CDR3 nucleotides are TGCGCCAGCAGCACGGGACAGGGGTATGAAGCTTTCTTT. It codes for CASSTGQGYEAFF.

This clone was detected only once. This chain uses TRBV28 with TRBJ1-2; D is perhaps TRBD1 (5 bases). The CDR3 spans 13 residues. V dropped 2 bases and J dropped 7 bases, with 11 bases sitting between them. CDR1 is MDHEN and CDR2 is SYDVKM in the germline V gene. This chain's CDR3 is CASSLTGLLGYTF. CDR3 DNA sequence: TGTGCCAGCAGTTTAACGGGACTGCTTGGCTACACCTTC.

This sequence joins TRBV7-9 and TRBJ2-2; D is unclear. Looked up from germline, CDR1 is SEHNR and CDR2 is FQNEAQ (reference sequence). The CDR3 covers 12 residues. V was pared by 8 bases and J by 4 bases, with 8 bases between. The CDR3 bases are TGTGCCAGCGGGCCCGCCACCGGGGAGCTGTTTTTT. It specifies CASGPATGELFF.

This clone was seen a few times. The chain couples TRBV3-1 (or the pseudogene TRBV3-2) to TRBJ2-6; D may correspond to TRBD1 or TRBD2 (5 bases each). The CDR3 runs 16 residues. The germline CDR1 and CDR2 sequences are LGHDT and YNNKEL (reference sequence). Trimming took off 4 bases at V and 4 bases at J, with 14 bases between the two ends. Here the CDR3 DNA reads TGTGCCAGCAGCCCTCTTGGGGCGGGCGGGGCCAACGTCCTGACTTTC. Translating gives CASSPLGAGGANVLTF.

This sequence joins TRBV11-3 and TRBJ2-7, with D unresolved. This CDR3 has 13 residues. Germline CDR1 and CDR2: SGHNT and YENEEA. Trimming took 1 base from V and 7 from J, leaving 11 bases between them. CDR3 loop: CASSLGSGREQYF. In DNA, the CDR3 is TGTGCCAGCAGCTTAGGGTCGGGCCGGGAGCAGTACTTC.

The gene calls are TRBV28 and TRBJ1-6; no firm D call. Trimming removed 2 bases from V and 7 bases from J, with 9 bases in between. Germline CDR1 MDHEN, CDR2 SYDVKM. CDR3 length: 14 residues. The CDR3 sequence: CASSLSTANSPLHF. In nucleotides, the CDR3 is TGTGCCAGCAGTTTAAGTACGGCCAATTCACCCCTCCACTTT.

In DNA form, the CDR3 reads TGTGCCAGCAGTTATCCCGGGACAGGGGGCTACACCTTC. This encodes CASSYPGTGGYTF. This chain links TRBV6-5 with TRBJ1-2, with 9 positions matching TRBD1. Trimming took 3 bases from V and 8 from J; bases not matched to a gene: 4. In germline, CDR1 is MNHEY, CDR2 SVGAGI. The CDR3 extends over 13 amino acids.

With regard to this clone: The sample carries other DNA sequences with the same CDR3. This chain uses TRBV7-2 with TRBJ2-5, with 7 bases aligning to TRBD1. CDR3 length: 13 amino acids. Trimming removed 3 bases from V and 5 bases from J; junction bases left unmatched: 3. CDR1 and CDR2 from the germline V gene are SGHTA and FQGNSA. The CDR3 here is CASSLDRSETQYF. The CDR3 nucleotides read TGTGCCAGCAGCTTGGACAGGAGCGAGACCCAGTACTTC.

This chain links TRBV10-3 with TRBJ2-3; 7 bases are shared with TRBD2. CDR3 length: 14 amino acids. Germline trimming cut 3 bases from V and 6 bases from J; bases unmatched to any gene: 6. Germline values: CDR1 ENHRY, CDR2 SYGVKD. CDR3 sequence (DNA): TGTGCCATCAGTGACGCGCGGGGAGGGGATACGCAGTATTTT. Translating gives CAISDARGGDTQYF.

The V call is TRBV2, the J call TRBJ2-2; no clear D gene. CDR1 and CDR2 from the germline V gene are SNHLY and FYNNEI. Trimming cost V 4 bases and J 9 bases, with 3 bases left between them. The CDR3 totals 10 residues. The CDR3, as DNA: TGTGCCAGCAGTGTCCGGGAGCTGTTTTTT. It encodes CASSVRELFF.

The CDR3 nucleotides read TGCGCCAGCAGCCCCTTCCTTGGGACTAGCGCGGCCGGGGAGCTGTTTTTT. This sequence encodes CASSPFLGTSAAGELFF. The rearrangement joins TRBV5-1 to TRBJ2-2; the match to TRBD2 covers 10 bases. The CDR3 runs 17 residues. V was clipped by 4 bases and J by 6 bases; unmatched bases: 12. Per germline, CDR1 SGHRS and CDR2 YFSETQ.

This clone was detected only once. The chain carries TRBV5-1 and TRBJ2-5, with D unclear. Germline values: CDR1 SGHRS, CDR2 YFSETQ. Trimming took 2 bases from V and 1 from J, leaving 0 bases between them. The CDR3 is 11 amino acids. The CDR3 sequence: CASSFQETQYF. CDR3 sequence (DNA): TGCGCCAGCAGCTTCCAAGAGACCCAGTACTTC.

The V and J genes are TRBV28 and TRBJ1-2; D is perhaps TRBD1 (6 bases). The V and J ends lost 3 bases and 3 bases respectively, with 8 bases between them. This CDR3 has 13 residues. CDR1 and CDR2 from the germline V gene are MDHEN and SYDVKM. The CDR3 loop reads CASSFGQHYGYTF. The CDR3 DNA follows: TGTGCCAGCAGTTTTGGACAGCACTATGGCTACACCTTC.

This clone was detected a few times. The J gene is TRBJ1-5, the V gene TRBV5-8; D may be TRBD1 (5 bases). From germline, CDR1 is SGHTS and CDR2 YDEGEE. The germline V and J ends were trimmed by 4 bases and 5 bases, with 13 bases remaining between them. This CDR3 spans 14 amino acids. The DNA of the CDR3 is TGTGCCAGCAGCCCCCGTTTAGGGGATCAGCCCCAGCATTTT. Its translation: CASSPRLGDQPQHF.

This chain connects TRBV5-1 to TRBJ2-1; D is unclear. V lost 3 bases to trimming and J lost 4 bases, with 5 bases between them. This CDR3 has 12 amino acids. CDR1 is SGHRS and CDR2 is YFSETQ in the germline V gene. The CDR3 loop is CASSSLYNEQFF. The CDR3 coding sequence is TGCGCCAGCAGCTCACTTTACAATGAGCAGTTCTTC.

The J gene is TRBJ2-5, the V gene TRBV5-4; D perhaps matches TRBD1 (5 bases). This CDR3 is built from 13 residues. In germline, CDR1 is SGHNT, CDR2 YYREEE (reference sequence). V was pared by 0 bases and J by 4 bases, with 7 bases between. The CDR3 is CASSLDRRETQYF. The CDR3, as DNA: TGTGCCAGCAGCTTGGACAGGCGAGAGACCCAGTACTTC.

This chain joins TRBV4-2 and TRBJ2-7, with TRBD2 matching over 13 bases. There are 16 residues in the CDR3. Trimming took 1 base from V and 6 from J; bases not matched to a gene: 6. CDR1 and CDR2 from the germline V gene are LGHNA and YNFKEQ. Written as DNA, the CDR3 is TGTGCCAGCAGCCAAGTATTGGGACTAGCGGGGTTCGAGCAGTACTTC. This translates into CASSQVLGLAGFEQYF.